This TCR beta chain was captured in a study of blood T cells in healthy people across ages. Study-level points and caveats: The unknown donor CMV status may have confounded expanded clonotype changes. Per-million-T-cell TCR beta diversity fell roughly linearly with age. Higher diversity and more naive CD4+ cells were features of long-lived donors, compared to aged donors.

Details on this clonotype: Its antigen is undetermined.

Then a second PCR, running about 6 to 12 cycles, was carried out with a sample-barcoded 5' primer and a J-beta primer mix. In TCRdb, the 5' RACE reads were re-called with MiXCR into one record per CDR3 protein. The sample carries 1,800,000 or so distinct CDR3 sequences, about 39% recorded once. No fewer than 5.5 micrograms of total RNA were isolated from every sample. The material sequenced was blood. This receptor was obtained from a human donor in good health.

The CDR3 loop reads CASSQGLVLDEQFF. The CDR3 DNA sequence: TGCGCCAGCAGCCAAGGACTAGTCTTGGATGAGCAGTTCTTC. The chain links TRBV4-1 to TRBJ2-1; a weak D match, TRBD2 (6 bases). The V and J ends lost 1 base and 8 bases respectively, with 12 bases between them. This CDR3 has 14 residues. The germline CDR1 and CDR2 sequences are MGHRA and YSYEKL.